Described below is a single T cell receptor (beta chain) sequence and its context. Its antigen has not been determined. Base qualities are not provided; no much larger clone lies one nucleotide away. The germline V gene (reference sequence) yields SEHNR for CDR1 and FQNEAQ for CDR2. The CDR3 starts with the cysteine, ends with the phenylalanine, and has 18 residues. The only DNA kept is the CDR3, 54 bases in frame from the first base. The trim is 3 bases for V and 5 bases for J, with a gap of 26 bases between the germline ends. Participants in the prospective study were aged about 18 to 100 years, lived in more than 20 United States geographic areas, and enrolled through a virtual design. In the prospective study, cohorts were assigned on the basis of participant-reported clinical history obtained from a screening survey and a study questionnaire. Recovered participants in ImmuneRACE Cohort 3 were defined by two consecutive negative NP/OP PCR tests, clearance by a healthcare professional, or resolution of symptoms. In the prospective study, mobile phlebotomists collected whole blood, serum and a nasopharyngeal or oropharyngeal swab from each participant. Participants in the prospective study had the option to provide additional blood draws and questionnaires over a 2-month period. Prospective study blood samples were shipped either frozen or at room temperature before DNA extraction.

The immunoSEQ Assay, a bias-controlled multiplex PCR, was used to amplify TCRbeta CDR3 regions from genomic DNA. The original pipeline was this. The number of nucleated cells in each sample was estimated from the amplification of reference gene primers within the assay. To quantify the absolute abundance of each unique TCRbeta CDR3 rearrangement, sequence reads were collapsed and filtered. For each sample, productive Simpson clonality was calculated as the square root of Simpson's diversity index over productive rearrangements. TCRdb retrieved this table from immuneACCESS and kept in-frame rearrangements only. Not all clones are present; in checked studies, unresolved V genes account for under half, and no reason is known for the remainder. The DNA was the basis for D and trimming; V, J and clone size are from that table. The sample table lists 400,000 or so clones, 75% to 90% of them with a count of one. The top ten clones comprise around 1.1% of the sample.

The record originates from a study of blood T cell repertoires in COVID-19 (TCRdb year 2020). Some background on the complete study: Collaborator samples came from the United States, Italy and Spain and covered acute and convalescent phases of COVID-19. The prospective study material was composed of cDNA or gDNA derived from T cells, B-cell-depleted T cells, or PBMCs. Deeply sampled blood TCRbeta repertoires from subjects exposed to, actively infected with, or recovered from COVID-19 were included in the dataset. The repertoires were released in a freely available public database intended as a resource for research on the immune response to SARS-CoV-2. The samples were drawn from two sources: the first 160 participants of the ongoing ImmuneRACE study, and 950 to 1,500 subjects contributed by 6 global collaborators. The sample metadata nearly always contained a de-identified subject ID, COVID-19 status, age in years and sex. Where available, HLA class I and class II types were obtained from metadata supplied by the sample provider rather than from assay-based typing. Broad study findings and their caveats: How much clinical and demographic metadata was included differed by source and by participant, and the metadata was provided uncurated.

This receptor was taken from a man aged 25-45 years who had recovered from COVID-19. Recombination connected TRBV7-9 to TRBJ2-7; TRBD1 is a possible D gene, resting on 6 matching bases. The sample taken for sequencing was PBMCs or T cells enriched from blood (not recorded which). The CDR3 is CASSFPPAGPGDRNEQYF. The nucleotides read TGTGCCAGCAGCTTTCCTCCGGCCGGGCCAGGGGATCGGAACGAGCAGTACTTC.